This T cell receptor (beta chain) was sequenced for a study of blood T cell repertoires in COVID-19. Overall study context: Samples of COVID-19 (acute and convalescent) were obtained from the United States, Italy and Spain. PBMCs, B-cell-depleted T cells, or T cells were the source of the cDNA or gDNA that made up the material.

This clone was picked up a small number of times. V lost 3 bases and J lost 2; bases outside the gene matches: 15. The CDR3 length is 17 residues. Germline V gene sequence: CDR1 GTSNPN, CDR2 SVGIG (reference sequence). Under the authors' procedure: Researchers report that nucleated cell counts were estimated from reference gene primer amplification. The assay was immunoSEQ multiplex PCR, and TCRdb's table has in-frame clones only and misses some. Clone size and V and J calls were adopted from that table, with D and trimming inferred from the DNA. The data show 150,000 to 200,000 clones, with roughly 80% seen just once and around 15% held by the top ten.

The sequence was collected from a man between 60 and 75 years old with active or convalescent COVID-19. The chain uses TRBV30 and TRBJ2-5; 7 bases are shared with TRBD2. Sequenced input: peripheral blood. The CDR3 sequence is CAWSRKRTSSPQETQYF. Here the CDR3 DNA reads TGTGCCTGGAGCCGAAAACGGACTAGTTCACCTCAAGAGACCCAGTACTTC.